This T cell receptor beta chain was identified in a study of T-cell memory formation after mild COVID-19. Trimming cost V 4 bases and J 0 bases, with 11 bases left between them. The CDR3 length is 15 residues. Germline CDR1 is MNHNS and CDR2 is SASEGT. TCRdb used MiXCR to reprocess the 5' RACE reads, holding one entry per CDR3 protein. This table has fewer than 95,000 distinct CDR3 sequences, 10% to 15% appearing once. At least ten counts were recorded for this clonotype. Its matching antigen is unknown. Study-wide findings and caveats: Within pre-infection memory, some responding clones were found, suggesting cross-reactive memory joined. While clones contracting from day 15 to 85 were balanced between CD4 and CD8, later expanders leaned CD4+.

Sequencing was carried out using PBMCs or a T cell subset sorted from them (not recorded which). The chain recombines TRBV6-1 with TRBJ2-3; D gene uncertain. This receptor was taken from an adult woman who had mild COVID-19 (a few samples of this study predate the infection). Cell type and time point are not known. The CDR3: CASSASKSSTDTQYF. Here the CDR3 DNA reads TGTGCCAGCAGTGCTAGTAAATCTAGCACAGATACGCAGTATTTT.